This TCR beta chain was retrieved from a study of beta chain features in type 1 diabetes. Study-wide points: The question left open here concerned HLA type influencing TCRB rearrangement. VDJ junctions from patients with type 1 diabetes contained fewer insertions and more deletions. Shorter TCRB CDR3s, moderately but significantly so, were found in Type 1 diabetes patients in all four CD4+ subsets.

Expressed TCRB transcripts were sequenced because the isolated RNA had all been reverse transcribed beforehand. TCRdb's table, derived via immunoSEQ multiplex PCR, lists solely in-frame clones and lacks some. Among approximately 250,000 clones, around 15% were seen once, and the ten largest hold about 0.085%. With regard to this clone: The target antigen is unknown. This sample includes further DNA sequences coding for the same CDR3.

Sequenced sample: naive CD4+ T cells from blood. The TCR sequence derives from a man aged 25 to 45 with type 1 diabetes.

The CDR3 reads CASSVATGSYEQYF. The CDR3 DNA follows: TGTGCCAGCAGCGTAGCTACCGGATCCTACGAGCAGTACTTC. V gene TRBV9 combines with J gene TRBJ2-7; D unresolved. The CDR3 covers 14 residues. V was trimmed by 0 bases and J by 1 base, leaving 8 bases between them. CDR1 is SGDLS, CDR2 YYNGEE, per germline.